What follows are 11 T cell receptor beta chains derived from one specimen sequenced in a study of beta chain features in type 1 diabetes. Study results and caveats: Significant though moderate, a shortening of TCRB CDR3s appeared in all four CD4+ subsets of Type 1 diabetes patients.

No antigen has been identified for these receptors. Reverse transcribing all isolated RNA meant expressed TCRB transcripts were sequenced. Profiling relied on immunoSEQ multiplex PCR, and the TCRdb table lists in-frame clones only, not all of them. The sample yields approximately 240,000 clones, around 16% seen once. The sample was naive CD4+ T cells from blood. These receptors all come from a man in his thirties or forties with type 1 diabetes.

The table lists this clone with a few counts. The chain combines TRBV15 with TRBJ2-1; possible D gene TRBD2, 5 bases. Trimming shortened V by 3 bases and J by 8 bases, and 11 bases separated the two germline ends. Germline V gives CDR1 LNHNV, CDR2 YYDKDF (reference sequence). The CDR3 covers 13 residues. The CDR3 here is CATSSAHGDEQFF. In DNA form, the CDR3 reads TGTGCCACCAGCAGTGCCCACGGGGATGAGCAGTTCTTC.

This clone was detected only a few times. V usage is TRBV6-5 and J usage is TRBJ2-1; 12 positions match TRBD2. CDR3 length equals 15 residues. Germline values: CDR1 MNHEY, CDR2 SVGAGI. J was trimmed by 7 bases and V by 5 bases; bases with no gene match: 6. CDR3 sequence (DNA): TGTGCCAGCAGTCTAGCGGGAGGGCCTGAGAATGAGCAGTTCTTC. Amino acids: CASSLAGGPENEQFF.

This clone was counted once. This chain links TRBV7-8 with TRBJ1-1; D gene unclear. The CDR3 extends over 13 amino acids. Trimming pared 2 bases from V and 4 bases from J, leaving 8 bases between. The germline CDR1 and CDR2 sequences are SGHVS and FQNEAQ. CDR3 sequence reads: CASSLRRSTEAFF. CDR3 DNA: TGTGCCAGCAGCTTAAGGAGGAGCACTGAAGCTTTCTTT.

This clone appeared a few times. J is TRBJ1-4 and V is TRBV10-3, with TRBD1 identical over 7 bases. V lost 10 bases to trimming and J lost 8 bases; unmatched junction nucleotides: 4. Germline V gene data show CDR1 as ENHRY and CDR2 as SYGVKD. This CDR3 has 11 residues. This CDR3 is CATQGDEKLFF. The CDR3 DNA reads TGTGCCACGCAGGGGGACGAAAAACTGTTTTTT.

V gene TRBV4-2 combines with J gene TRBJ1-4; D ambiguous. The CDR3 is 14 residues long. Germline V gives CDR1 LGHNA, CDR2 YNFKEQ. V was shortened by 3 bases and J by 7 bases, with 12 bases between the two germline ends. In DNA, the CDR3 is TGTGCCAGCAGCCACGATACGGACGGTGAAAAACTGTTTTTT. Its protein product is CASSHDTDGEKLFF.

The rearrangement links TRBV5-6 to TRBJ2-2, with 7 bases aligning to TRBD2. The CDR3 covers 16 residues. Germline loops: CDR1 SGHDT, CDR2 YYEEEE. The V segment lost 1 base and the J segment 0 bases; nucleotides outside the gene matches: 3. This chain's CDR3 is CASSLLADSNTGELFF. Here the CDR3 DNA reads TGTGCCAGCAGCTTGCTAGCGGATTCGAACACCGGGGAGCTGTTTTTT.

The chain combines TRBV9 with TRBJ2-1, with 9 bases that match TRBD2. Looked up from germline, CDR1 is SGDLS and CDR2 is YYNGEE. The V and J ends lost 0 bases and 4 bases, in that order; junction bases with no gene match: 14. The CDR3 is made up of 19 amino acids. CDR3 sequence (DNA): TGTGCCAGCAGCGTAGCTTTCGCTAGCGGGACTGGGGCTTACAATGAGCAGTTCTTC. This sequence encodes CASSVAFASGTGAYNEQFF.

There are a few counts of this clone. The sample holds other DNA sequences that translate to the same CDR3. The chain's CDR3 is CASRGTGGYEQYF. CDR3 nucleotide sequence: TGTGCCAGCAGAGGGACAGGGGGCTACGAGCAGTACTTC. The chain carries TRBV27 and TRBJ2-7; TRBD1 matches at 11 bases. Germline V gene lookup returns CDR1 MNHEY and CDR2 SMNVEV (reference sequence). V gave up 6 bases and J gave up 3 bases; unmatched junction bases: 1. The CDR3 spans 13 residues.

This clone has only a few counts. The chain recombines TRBV25-1 with TRBJ2-7; D is possibly TRBD1 (6 bases). V was cut by 4 bases and J by 0 bases, with 10 bases left in between. Germline V gives CDR1 MGHDK, CDR2 SYGVNS. The CDR3 runs 14 residues. CDR3 in DNA: TGTGCCAGCAGTGGGACAGCGATCTCCTACGAGCAGTACTTC. This gives the protein CASSGTAISYEQYF.

This clone was observed a handful of times. The V gene is TRBV9, the J gene TRBJ1-2; D is unresolved. This CDR3 spans 14 amino acids. Germline V lookup: CDR1 SGDLS, CDR2 YYNGEE. Trimming left V 0 bases short and J 4 bases short, with 10 bases between. CDR3 bases: TGTGCCAGCAGCGTAGTCGCAGATGGCTATGGCTACACCTTC. This sequence encodes CASSVVADGYGYTF.

This clone has just a few counts. V and J are TRBV6-5 and TRBJ1-5; D is ambiguous. The CDR3 covers 13 residues. From germline, CDR1 is MNHEY and CDR2 SVGAGI. V lost 6 bases, J lost 9 bases, and 15 bases lay in between. The CDR3 here is CASSLSPDLPQHF. DNA for the CDR3: TGTGCCAGCAGCCTTTCGCCGGATCTGCCCCAGCATTTT.